This T cell receptor beta chain was recovered during a study of neurological immune-mediated disorders (dated by TCRdb to the late 2010s). Study-wide context: Peripheral blood TCR-beta repertoires from patients with HTLV-I-associated myelopathy (HAM/TSP), patients with multiple sclerosis, and healthy controls were compared in the study using UMI-based sequencing. The roughly 100 TCR-beta libraries covered PBMC samples along with longitudinal samples, technical triplicates, and paired sorted CD4+ and CD8+ T-cell subsets. The cohort was made up of about 68 subjects, consisting of some 15 HAM/TSP patients, some 35 multiple sclerosis patients and roughly 20 healthy controls. Study-level results and caveats: Expanded clones from different subjects shared no identical CDR3 amino acid sequences, which suggests that TCR-beta repertoires were private in all groups. TCR clonal expansion was highest in HAM/TSP patients and lowest in MS patients, with MS patients falling below even healthy controls.

Libraries from unsorted PBMCs were made from 2 million PBMCs kept in RNAlater at -80 degrees C until RNA extraction. Peripheral blood underwent Ficoll-Hypaque density gradient centrifugation to isolate PBMCs, which were then cryopreserved in liquid nitrogen. V is pruned by 4 bases and J by 7 bases, leaving 10 bases of the junction without a gene match. CDR1 and CDR2, per the germline V gene, are SGHTA and FQGNSA. From its cysteine to its phenylalanine, the CDR3 spans 15 amino acids. Left in the record is the CDR3 DNA by itself, 45 bases read in frame from the first base. cDNA synthesis used template-switch 5'RACE with a primer carrying a 10-nucleotide random unique molecular identifier tagging each TCR transcript. Each sequencing run produced over 160 million TCR-beta sequences covering 15-18 subjects. Total RNA was extracted with the RNeasy kit. The KAPA Real-time Library Amplification kit was used to amplify TCR-beta VDJ regions with primers targeting the TCR constant region and the 5'RACE anchor. Sample indexes and Illumina adaptors were added in a first PCR, after which library yield was increased in a second PCR. After purification with Ampure beads, the TCR product of roughly 650 bp was size-selected on a 2% E-gel SizeSelection system. Before pooling, library quality was checked on a Bioanalyzer, concentration was measured with Qubit, and libraries were quantified with the Kapa Library Quantification kit. Paired-end 2 x 150 bp sequencing of the libraries was performed on an Illumina HiSeq 2500. To increase sequence diversity, roughly 24-32% phiX was spiked into each library pool. As for how the authors treated the data: Quality-filtered reads were processed with the UMI-based MiGEC pipeline, which removed over 75% of raw TCR sequences during error correction. IMGT germline references were used for aligning VDJ genes, and each clonotype was defined as a unique CDR3 amino acid sequence together with its V-J genes. Clonal expansion, Shannon diversity and CDR3 relatedness were evaluated with VDJtools (CalcPairwiseDistances, ClusterSamples), while phylogenetic trees were built in CLCbio workbench. Using coefficient-of-variation modelling across technical triplicates, the study counted a clone as expanded if it had at least 8 unique UMIs. TCRdb applied fastp at Q25 and MiXCR to the public reads, then kept only in-frame beta chains. Each entry is one CDR3 protein sequence, shown with its most common DNA and genes. None of the V and J calls come from the authors' own analysis; TCRdb made them. The sample has 55,000 to 75,000 distinct CDR3 sequences on record, roughly 12% of them singletons. The ten largest account for about 10% of the sample.

This clonotype was seen ten or more times. Its antigen is currently not known. One base away there is no much larger clone; base qualities are not given. In this chain, TRBV7-2 is recombined with TRBJ2-7; TRBD2 fits 10 bases in the junction. The source of this sequence is an older woman with HTLV-1-associated myelopathy (HAM/TSP). The material sequenced was PBMCs. The CDR3 reads as follows: CASSSEREGLGEQYF. DNA sequence: TGTGCCAGCAGCTCAGAGCGGGAGGGTTTGGGAGAGCAGTACTTC.